The 6 T cell receptor beta chains listed next were all sequenced from one sample in a study of T cell responses to AZD1222 COVID-19 vaccine. Assay: immunoSEQ multiplex PCR; the TCRdb copy retains only in-frame clones and omits some. The sample consists of tens of thousands of clones, more than 85% of them appearing once. Sequencing used peripheral blood, obtained 28 days after the second AZD1222 dose. All receptors come from an adult who received the AZD1222 COVID-19 vaccine.

The count of this clone is one. The chain has TRBV27 and TRBJ2-5; D is perhaps TRBD1 (6 bases). Germline V gene data show CDR1 as MNHEY and CDR2 as SMNVEV (reference sequence). The CDR3 is 15 amino acids. V was cut by 1 base and J by 5 bases, with 14 bases left in between. The DNA of the CDR3 is TGTGCCAGCAGTTTATTCCAGGGGTCGAGGGAGACCCAGTACTTC. Translation: CASSLFQGSRETQYF.

This clone appeared a single time. J is TRBJ1-3 and V is TRBV3-1 (or the pseudogene TRBV3-2), with D hard to call. The CDR3 has 16 amino acids. Germline lookup yields CDR1 LGHDT and CDR2 YNNKEL (reference sequence). Trimming cost V 2 bases and J 0 bases, with 11 bases left between them. The CDR3 DNA is TGTGCCAGCAGCCAACAGAGTGCTATCTCTGGAAACACCATATATTTT. Amino acid sequence: CASSQQSAISGNTIYF.

The chain uses TRBV29-1 and TRBJ2-1; 9 bases fit TRBD2. With 0 bases clipped from V and 10 bases from J, the junction kept 16 bases outside the gene matches. Germline CDR1 reads SQVTM; CDR2 reads ANQGSEA. The CDR3 has 17 amino acids. CDR3 region: CSVEDPWTGTSYPEQFF. The CDR3 DNA sequence: TGCAGCGTTGAAGACCCTTGGACCGGGACTAGCTATCCCGAGCAGTTCTTC.

V and J are TRBV5-1 and TRBJ1-1, with 9 positions matching TRBD1. With V trimmed by 2 bases and J by 5 bases, 4 bases remained unmatched. This CDR3 has 14 residues. The germline gives CDR1 SGHRS, CDR2 YFSETQ. The CDR3 region has the DNA TGCGCCAGCAGCTTACGACAGGGGGGGACTGAAGCTTTCTTT. This codes for CASSLRQGGTEAFF.

The sample holds one count of this clone. The V gene is TRBV19, the J gene TRBJ2-1, with 11 bases fitting TRBD2. Germline values: CDR1 LNHDA, CDR2 SQIVND (reference sequence). The trim removed 3 bases at V and 8 bases at J, leaving 6 bases unmatched. The CDR3 runs 15 residues. CDR3 DNA: TGTGCCAGTAGTATCACTAGCGGGAGTTTCGATGAGCAGTTCTTC. This encodes CASSITSGSFDEQFF.

This chain joins TRBV30 and TRBJ2-7, with D possibly matching TRBD2 (6 bases). Germline lookup yields CDR1 GTSNPN and CDR2 SVGIG (reference sequence). V was shortened by 5 bases and J by 0 bases, with 17 bases between the two germline ends. CDR3 size: 15 residues. CDR3 residues: CAWGVGSGVSYEQYF. In DNA form, the CDR3 reads TGTGCCTGGGGGGTAGGTAGCGGAGTCTCCTACGAGCAGTACTTC.